This T cell receptor beta chain stems from a study of CD8+ T cells in alopecia areata. cDNA reverse transcribed from extracted RNA served as the sequencing template. TCRdb keeps only in-frame clones here, not all; method: immunoSEQ multiplex PCR. This table holds roughly 130,000 clones, 45% to 60% found once. The CDR3 has 16 residues. V lost 0 bases and J 3 bases, leaving 16 bases between the germline ends. Germline V lookup: CDR1 SGHRS, CDR2 YFSETQ. The chain joins TRBV5-1 to TRBJ2-7; D is possibly TRBD2 (7 bases). The source of this sequence is a human donor with alopecia areata. The sample in question was CD4+ T cells sorted from blood, obtained at week 0. Written as DNA, the CDR3 is TGCGCCAGCAGCTTGGTGGATTCGGGGGGCCGCTACGAGCAGTACTTC. Encoded protein: CASSLVDSGGRYEQYF.